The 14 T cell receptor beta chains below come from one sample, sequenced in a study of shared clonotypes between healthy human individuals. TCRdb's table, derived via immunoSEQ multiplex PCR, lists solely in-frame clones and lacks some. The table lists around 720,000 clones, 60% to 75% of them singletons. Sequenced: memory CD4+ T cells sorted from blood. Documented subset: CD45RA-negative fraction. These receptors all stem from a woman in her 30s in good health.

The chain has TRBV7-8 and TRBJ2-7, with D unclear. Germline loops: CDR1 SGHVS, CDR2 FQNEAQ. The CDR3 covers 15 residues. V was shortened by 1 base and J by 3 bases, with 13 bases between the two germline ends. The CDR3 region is CASSLGPAPIYEQYF. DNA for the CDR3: TGTGCCAGCAGCTTAGGGCCCGCCCCAATCTACGAGCAGTACTTC.

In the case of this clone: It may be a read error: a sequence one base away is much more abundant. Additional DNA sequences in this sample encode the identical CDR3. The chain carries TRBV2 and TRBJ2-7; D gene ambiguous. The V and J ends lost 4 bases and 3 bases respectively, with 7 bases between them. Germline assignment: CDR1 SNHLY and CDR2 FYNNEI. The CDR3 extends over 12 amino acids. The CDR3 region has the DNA TGTGCCAGCAGTGGGCAGAGCTACGAGCAGTACTTC. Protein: CASSGQSYEQYF.

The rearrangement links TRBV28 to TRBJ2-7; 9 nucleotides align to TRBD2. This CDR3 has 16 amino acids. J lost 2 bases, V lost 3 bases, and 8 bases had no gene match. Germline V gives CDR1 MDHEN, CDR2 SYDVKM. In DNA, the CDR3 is TGTGCCAGCAGTTTCCCTAGCGGGATGGTGGCCTACGAGCAGTACTTC. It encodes CASSFPSGMVAYEQYF.

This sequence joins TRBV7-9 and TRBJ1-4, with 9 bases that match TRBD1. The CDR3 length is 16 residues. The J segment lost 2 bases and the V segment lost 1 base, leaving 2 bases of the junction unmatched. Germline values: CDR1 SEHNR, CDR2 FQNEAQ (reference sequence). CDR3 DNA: TGTGCCAGCAGCTTAGGGACAGGGGCGACTAATGAAAAACTGTTTTTT. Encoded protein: CASSLGTGATNEKLFF.

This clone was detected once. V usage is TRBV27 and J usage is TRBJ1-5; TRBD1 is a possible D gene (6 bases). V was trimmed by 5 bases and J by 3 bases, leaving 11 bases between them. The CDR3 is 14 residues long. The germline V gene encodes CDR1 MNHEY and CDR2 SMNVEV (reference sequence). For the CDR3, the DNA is TGTGCCAGCAGTGAAGGGGGGTTCAATCAGCCCCAGCATTTT. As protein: CASSEGGFNQPQHF.

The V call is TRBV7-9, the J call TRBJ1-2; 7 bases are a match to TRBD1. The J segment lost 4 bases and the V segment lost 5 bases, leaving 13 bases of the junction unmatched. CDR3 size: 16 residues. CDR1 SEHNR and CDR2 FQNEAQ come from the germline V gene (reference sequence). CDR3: CASSPGTETYIYGYTF. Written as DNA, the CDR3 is TGTGCCAGCAGCCCCGGGACAGAGACATACATCTATGGCTACACCTTC.

Written as DNA, the CDR3 is TGTGCCAGCAGCTTCCAACCGGGGGAGACCCAGTACTTC. Residues: CASSFQPGETQYF. The chain combines TRBV14 with TRBJ2-5; weak D call: TRBD2 (5 bases). V was cut by 5 bases and J by 5 bases, with 12 bases left in between. Germline assignment: CDR1 SGHDN and CDR2 FVKESK. CDR3 size: 13 residues.

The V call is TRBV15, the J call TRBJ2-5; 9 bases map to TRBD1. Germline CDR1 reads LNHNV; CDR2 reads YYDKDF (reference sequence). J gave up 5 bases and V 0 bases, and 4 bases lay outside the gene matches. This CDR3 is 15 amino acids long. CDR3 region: CATSRDHRGHETQYF. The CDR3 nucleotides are TGTGCCACCAGCAGAGATCACAGGGGGCATGAGACCCAGTACTTC.

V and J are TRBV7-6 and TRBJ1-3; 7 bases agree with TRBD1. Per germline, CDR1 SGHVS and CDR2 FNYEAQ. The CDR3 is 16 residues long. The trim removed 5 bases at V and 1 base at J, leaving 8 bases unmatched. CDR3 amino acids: CASSEGAGGSGNTIYF. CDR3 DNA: TGTGCCAGCAGCGAGGGAGCAGGGGGTTCTGGAAACACCATATATTTT.

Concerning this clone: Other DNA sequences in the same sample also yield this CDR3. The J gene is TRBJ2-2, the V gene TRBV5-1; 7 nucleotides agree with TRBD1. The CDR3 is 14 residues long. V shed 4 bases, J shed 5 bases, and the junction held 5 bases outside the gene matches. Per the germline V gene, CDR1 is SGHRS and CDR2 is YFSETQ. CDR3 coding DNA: TGCGCCAGCAGCCCTGGGACAGATACCGGGGAGCTGTTTTTT. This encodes CASSPGTDTGELFF.

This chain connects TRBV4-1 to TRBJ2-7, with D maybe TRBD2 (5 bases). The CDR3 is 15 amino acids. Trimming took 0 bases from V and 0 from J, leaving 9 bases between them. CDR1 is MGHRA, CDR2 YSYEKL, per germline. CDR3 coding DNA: TGCGCCAGCAGCCAAGACTGGAGCGGCTCCTACGAGCAGTACTTC. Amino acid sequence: CASSQDWSGSYEQYF.

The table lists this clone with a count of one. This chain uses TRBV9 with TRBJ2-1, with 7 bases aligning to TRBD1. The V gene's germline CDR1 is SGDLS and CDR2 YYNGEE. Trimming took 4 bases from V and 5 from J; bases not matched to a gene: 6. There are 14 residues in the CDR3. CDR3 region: CASSSRDRNNEQFF. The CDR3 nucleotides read TGTGCCAGCAGCTCACGGGACAGAAACAATGAGCAGTTCTTC.

CDR3 residues: CAIMRSGYNEQFF. In DNA form, the CDR3 reads TGTGCCATCATGCGTAGCGGCTACAATGAGCAGTTCTTC. The V gene is TRBV10-3, the J gene TRBJ2-1; D is perhaps TRBD2 (6 bases). Trimming left V 7 bases short and J 3 bases short, with 10 bases between. The CDR3 loop spans 13 amino acids. Germline V gene sequence: CDR1 ENHRY, CDR2 SYGVKD.

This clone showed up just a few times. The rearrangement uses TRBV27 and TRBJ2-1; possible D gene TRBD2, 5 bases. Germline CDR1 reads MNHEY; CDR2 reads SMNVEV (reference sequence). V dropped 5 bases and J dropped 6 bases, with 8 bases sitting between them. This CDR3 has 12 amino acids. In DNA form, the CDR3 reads TGTGCCAGCAGTCGCCGGGGCAATGAGCAGTTCTTC. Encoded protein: CASSRRGNEQFF.